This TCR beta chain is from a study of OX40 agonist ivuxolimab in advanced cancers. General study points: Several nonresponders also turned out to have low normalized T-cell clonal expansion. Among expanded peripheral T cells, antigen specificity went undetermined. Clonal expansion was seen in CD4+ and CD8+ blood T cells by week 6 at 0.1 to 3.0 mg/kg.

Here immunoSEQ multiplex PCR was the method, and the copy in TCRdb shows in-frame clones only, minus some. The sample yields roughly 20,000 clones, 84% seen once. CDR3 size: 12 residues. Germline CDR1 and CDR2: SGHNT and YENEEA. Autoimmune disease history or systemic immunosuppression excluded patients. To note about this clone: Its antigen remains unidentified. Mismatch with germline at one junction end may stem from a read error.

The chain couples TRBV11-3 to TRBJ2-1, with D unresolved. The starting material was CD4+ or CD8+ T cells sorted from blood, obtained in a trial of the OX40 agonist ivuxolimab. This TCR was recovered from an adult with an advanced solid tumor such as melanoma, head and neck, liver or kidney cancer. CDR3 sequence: CASSLVYSEQFF. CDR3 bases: TGTGCCAGCAGCTTAGTTTACAGTGAGCAGTTCTTC. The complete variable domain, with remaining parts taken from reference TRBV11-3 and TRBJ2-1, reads EAGVVQSPRYKIIEKKQPVAFWCNPISGHNTLYWYLQNLGQGPELLIRYENEEAVDDSQLPKDRFSAERLKGVDSTLKIQPAELGDSAVYLCASSLVYSEQFFGPGTRLTVL.